This entry is about one T cell receptor (beta chain). These data are taken from a study of cytomegalovirus exposure and HLA in healthy donors. Germline V gives CDR1 SGHDT, CDR2 YYEEEE. Trimming left V 4 bases short and J 8 bases short, with 9 bases between. The CDR3 length is 11 residues. 60 Vbeta and 13 Jbeta primers were used in PCR. Libraries were prepared by immunoSEQ multiplex PCR; TCRdb keeps only in-frame clonotypes and omits some of them. The repertoire holds 150,000 to 160,000 clones, with about four fifths as singletons. Material for sequencing was PBMCs. The receptor was derived from a man between 18 and 35 years old in good health and CMV-seronegative. V is TRBV5-6 and J is TRBJ1-2; D possibly corresponds to TRBD1 (5 bases). CDR3 nucleotides: TGTGCCAGCAGCCCGAAGGGGGGCTACACCTTC. This encodes CASSPKGGYTF.